This is a list of T cell receptor beta chains from one sample in a study of identical twins. TCRdb ran MiXCR on the 5' RACE reads and lists one entry per CDR3 protein. This table holds hundreds of thousands of distinct CDR3 sequences, 9.4% found once. Material: memory (CD45RO+) T cells sorted from blood. The source is a woman aged 18 to 35 in good health. Each CDR3 is given with its conserved first and last residue. The D gene is left open where the match is weak. Size values are once, few and many counts, or a class for expanded clones, and some rows have none.

V	J	size	D	DNA	CDR3
TRBV12-3/TRBV12-4	TRBJ1-1	few	-	TGTGCCAGCACTCCGAGTGGAAGGAACACTGAAGCTTTCTTT	CASTPSGRNTEAFF
TRBV6-1	TRBJ2-2	few	-	TGTGCCAGCAGAAATAGCGGTTCGAACACCGGGGAGCTGTTTTTT	CASRNSGSNTGELFF
TRBV15	TRBJ2-3	many	-	TGTGCCACCAGCAGAGATCCGTCAGATACGCAGTATTTT	CATSRDPSDTQYF
TRBV29-1	TRBJ1-1	-	-	TGCAGCGCGGAACAGGTCATGAACACTGAAGCTTTCTTT	CSAEQVMNTEAFF
TRBV5-4	TRBJ2-1	-	TRBD2	TGTGCCAGCAGCCAAACTAGCGGGAGAAGCGATGAGCAGTTCTTC	CASSQTSGRSDEQFF
TRBV6-5	TRBJ2-5	few	-	TGTGCCAGCAGTTACTCGTACAACGTGGGGCAAGAGACCCAGTACTTC	CASSYSYNVGQETQYF
TRBV10-3	TRBJ2-1	-	TRBD2	TGTGCCATCAGTGGTTCTAGCGGGAACAATGAGCAGTTCTTC	CAISGSSGNNEQFF
TRBV2	TRBJ2-7	-	-	TGTGCCAGCAGTGTAACCGGGACGGGCTACGAGCAGTACTTC	CASSVTGTGYEQYF
TRBV3-1	TRBJ2-1	-	TRBD2	TGTGCCAGCAGCCGCTCGACTAGCGGCTACAATGAGCAGTTCTTC	CASSRSTSGYNEQFF
TRBV28	TRBJ2-2	few	-	TGTGCCAGCAAGGGGAGTCTGAACACCGGGGAGCTGTTTTTT	CASKGSLNTGELFF
TRBV5-1	TRBJ1-5	few	TRBD1	TGCGCCAGCAGCCGGACAGGGGTTAGCAATCAGCCCCAGCATTTT	CASSRTGVSNQPQHF
TRBV7-9	TRBJ2-3	few	-	TGTGCCAGCAGAGCACCTTCCAGGGGAGCAGATACGCAGTATTTT	CASRAPSRGADTQYF
TRBV12-5	TRBJ1-2	-	-	TGTGCTAGTGGTTTGTACAGGGTTAACTATGGCTACACCTTC	CASGLYRVNYGYTF
TRBV6-6	TRBJ2-7	-	TRBD1	TGTGCCAGCAGGGGGACAGGGCGAGAGCAGTACTTC	CASRGTGREQYF
TRBV3-1	TRBJ2-7	few	TRBD2	TGTGCCAGCAGCTCAGGACTAGCCGGGGTTAGGCGGTACTTC	CASSSGLAGVRRYF
TRBV23-1	TRBJ2-6	-	TRBD1	TGCGCCAGCAGTCAACTCACACAGGGGGCTTACTCTGACGGGGCCAACGTCCTGACTTTC	CASSQLTQGAYSDGANVLTF
TRBV27	TRBJ2-1	few	TRBD1	TGTGCCAGCAGTATACGGACAGGCGGAGACAATGAGCAGTTCTTC	CASSIRTGGDNEQFF
TRBV12-5	TRBJ2-3	-	-	TGTGCTAGTGGTTTCGGCCTAGGCACAGATACGCAGTATTTT	CASGFGLGTDTQYF
TRBV20-1	TRBJ2-7	-	-	TGCAGTGCTAGCTTCCAGGGGAGCGGCTACGAGCAGTACTTC	CSASFQGSGYEQYF
TRBV27	TRBJ2-1	-	TRBD1	TGTGCCAGCAGCCGGGACAGGGGTTACAATGAGCAGTTCTTC	CASSRDRGYNEQFF
TRBV7-2	TRBJ1-5	many	-	TGTGCCAGCAGCTTAGTGTTTGGAGATCAGCCCCAGCATTTT	CASSLVFGDQPQHF
TRBV6-1	TRBJ2-3	-	TRBD2	TGTGCCAGCAGCCGGGGGGGCCCAGATACGCAGTATTTT	CASSRGGPDTQYF
TRBV20-1	TRBJ2-1	few	TRBD1	TGCAGTGCTAGAGAAGACAGGGGGTTAGATGAGCAGTTCTTC	CSAREDRGLDEQFF
TRBV18	TRBJ2-5	-	TRBD2	TGTGCCAGCTCACCAAGTCTACGGGAGGGATATGAGACCCAGTACTTC	CASSPSLREGYETQYF
TRBV20-1	TRBJ1-1	few	-	TGCAGTGCTAGCCGACAGGTTGACACTGAAGCTTTCTTT	CSASRQVDTEAFF
TRBV7-9	TRBJ2-3	few	-	TGTGCCAGCAGCTTATTGGGGGCAGATACGCAGTATTTT	CASSLLGADTQYF
TRBV28	TRBJ2-3	-	-	TGTGCCAGCAGTACCCGGGACGCCACCGATACGCAGTATTTT	CASSTRDATDTQYF
TRBV2	TRBJ2-3	few	-	TGTGCCAGCAGGACCGCTGTAGCGTGGGGTTACACAGATACGCAGTATTTT	CASRTAVAWGYTDTQYF
TRBV3-1	TRBJ1-1	-	-	TGTGCCAGCAGCCAAGGTGGCAGGGGAGAAGCTTTCTTT	CASSQGGRGEAFF
TRBV12-3/TRBV12-4	TRBJ2-5	few	TRBD2	TGTGCCAGCAGTTTATCCTCTAGCGGACAAGAGACCCAGTACTTC	CASSLSSSGQETQYF
TRBV20-1	TRBJ2-7	-	TRBD2	TGCAGTGCTAGAGATAGCGGGGGTACCTACGAGCAGTACTTC	CSARDSGGTYEQYF
TRBV20-1	TRBJ1-3	few	TRBD1	TGCAGTGCCGCAAGACAGGGGAACTCTGGAAACACCATATATTTT	CSAARQGNSGNTIYF
TRBV3-1	TRBJ2-1	few	TRBD2	TGTGCCAGCAGCCATGGGCGGGAGGTCAATGAGCAGTTCTTC	CASSHGREVNEQFF
TRBV12-3/TRBV12-4	TRBJ2-5	few	TRBD1	TGTGCCAGCAGTCTGTGGACAGGAGAGACCCAGTACTTC	CASSLWTGETQYF
TRBV7-2	TRBJ2-1	-	-	TGTGCCAGCAGCTTGAATCTCCGGGAGCAGTTCTTC	CASSLNLREQFF
TRBV30	TRBJ2-1	few	TRBD2	TGTGCCTGGAGTTCGACTAGCGCCAATGAGCAGTTCTTC	CAWSSTSANEQFF
TRBV5-4	TRBJ2-5	few	TRBD1	TGTGCCAGCAGCCCAGGGGGCAGGGGAGAGACCCAGTACTTC	CASSPGGRGETQYF
TRBV29-1	TRBJ1-1	few	-	TGCAGCGCCTCGCTAAGGACTGAAGCTTTCTTT	CSASLRTEAFF
TRBV12-3/TRBV12-4	TRBJ2-7	many	-	TGTGCCAGCAGCCAGATAGCGGTCCTCTCCTACGAGCAGTACTTC	CASSQIAVLSYEQYF
TRBV2	TRBJ1-1	few	TRBD1	TGTGCCAGCGGCGGGTCGGACAGGGAGATGAACACTGAAGCTTTCTTT	CASGGSDREMNTEAFF
TRBV7-2	TRBJ2-2	-	TRBD2	TGTGCCAGCAGCTTGGTATTACTAGCGGGATTCGGCGGGGAGCTGTTTTTT	CASSLVLLAGFGGELFF